This TCR beta chain appears in the sequencing data of a study of T-cell reconstitution after alpha-beta-depleted transplantation in children. The study's findings and limits: Diversity and T-cell counts at one year after transplant derived mostly from new T cells.

With regard to this clonotype: Its target is not known.

In germline, CDR1 is SGHAT, CDR2 FQNNGV. This CDR3 region has 18 residues. With 2 bases clipped from V and 4 bases from J, the junction kept 12 bases outside the gene matches. The TCRbeta library incorporated unique molecular identifiers. TCRdb reprocessed the PCR reads with MiXCR, giving one entry per CDR3 protein. Among over 100,000 distinct CDR3 sequences listed, 7.5% to 9% were seen once. The TCR sequence derives from a boy aged 2 to 10 with acute lymphoblastic leukemia, due to receive a stem cell transplant. This sample comprised PBMCs, obtained before TCRalphabeta/CD19-depleted stem cell transplant. V usage is TRBV11-2 and J usage is TRBJ2-5; 11 bases map to TRBD2. CDR3 sequence reads: CASSLKTPTGLAVETQYF. The CDR3 nucleotides read TGTGCCAGCAGCTTAAAGACTCCTACGGGACTAGCGGTAGAGACCCAGTACTTC.